This passage covers 21 T cell receptor beta chains from one sample sequenced in a study of human T cells and chemical hapten exposure. Documented time point: patch test 3, about 24 weeks after DPC sensitization. The treatment was: therapeutic diphenylcyclopropenone sensitization with weekly scalp DPC. TCRdb fed the RACE reads into MiXCR, producing one record per CDR3 protein. Found here are 90,000 to 140,000 distinct CDR3 sequences, 30% to 35% of them singletons; the top ten hold less than 3%. This specimen consisted of whole blood, obtained in connection with sensitization to the hapten diphenylcyclopropenone (DPC). The receptors were sampled from a man in his forties or fifties with alopecia areata. Some clones in this sample may be carry-over from other donors' samples.

This chain uses TRBV3-1 with TRBJ2-3; D perhaps matches TRBD2 (6 bases). There are 14 residues in the CDR3. The germline CDR1 and CDR2 sequences are LGHDT and YNNKEL (reference sequence). Trimming took off 4 bases at V and 2 bases at J, with 10 bases between the two ends. DNA of the CDR3: TGTGCCAGCAGCCCCGGGACTTACACAGATACGCAGTATTTT. It translates to CASSPGTYTDTQYF.

This clonotype was counted once. The chain joins TRBV7-2 to TRBJ2-1; 7 bases agree with TRBD1. In germline, CDR1 is SGHTA, CDR2 FQGNSA. The V gene end was trimmed by 5 bases and the J gene end by 4 bases; junction bases not matched to a gene: 8. The CDR3 runs to 15 residues. CDR3 region: CASSPDRRKYNEQFF. The CDR3 DNA follows: TGTGCCAGCAGCCCGGACAGGAGGAAGTACAATGAGCAGTTCTTC. Supplemented by reference TRBV7-2 and TRBJ2-1, the full variable domain reads GAGVSQSPSNKVTEKGKDVELRCDPISGHTALYWYRQSLGQGLEFLIYFQGNSAPDKSGLPSDRFSAERTGGSVSTLTIQRTQQEDSAVYLCASSPDRRKYNEQFFGPGTRLTVL.

Of note for this clonotype: At one end, the junction sequence differs from germline, possibly due to a read error. The V gene is TRBV4-2, the J gene TRBJ2-5; no definite D call. The CDR3 contains 12 residues. CDR1 is LGHNA, CDR2 YNFKEQ, per germline. In DNA form, the CDR3 reads TGTGCCAGCAGCCAAGATCAAGGGACCCAGTACTTC. Its translation is CASSQDQGTQYF.

This clonotype has more than one count but fewer than ten. V gene TRBV18 combines with J gene TRBJ2-1; D could derive from TRBD1 or TRBD2 (6 bases each). Germline values: CDR1 KGHSH, CDR2 LQKENI. V lost 3 bases, J lost 8 bases, and 20 bases lay in between. The CDR3 spans 16 residues. CDR3 bases: TGTGCCAGCTCACCGAGGGGGGCCTCGCGAGGGGATGAGCAGTTCTTC. This codes for CASSPRGASRGDEQFF.

This rearrangement joins TRBV23-1 to TRBJ2-7; D may match TRBD1 or TRBD2 (7 bases each). TRBV23-1 is flagged as an ORF with uncertain function. The CDR3 consists of 16 residues. V was cut by 5 bases and J by 1 base, with 18 bases left in between. Written as DNA, the CDR3 is TGCGCCAGCAGTACTGACAGCCAGGGGGGGTCCTACGAGCAGTACTTC. Its protein product is CASSTDSQGGSYEQYF.

The chain combines TRBV24-1 with TRBJ2-5, with 9 nucleotides matching TRBD1. The CDR3 loop spans 15 amino acids. Germline CDR1 reads KGHDR; CDR2 reads SFDVKD. V shed 4 bases and J 3 bases; nucleotides not matched to a gene: 5. For the CDR3, the DNA is TGTGCCACCAGTGAGCACCGGACAGGGGAAGAGACCCAGTACTTC. Translating gives CATSEHRTGEETQYF.

On this clonotype: Compared with germline, one end of the junction differs, possibly owing to a read error. The chain carries TRBV28 and TRBJ2-1, with 7 bases aligning to TRBD2. This CDR3 comprises 14 residues. The V gene's germline CDR1 is MDHEN and CDR2 SYDVKM. Here the CDR3 reads CASSLGGGRGPSGF. The CDR3 nucleotides are TGTGCCAGCAGTTTAGGGGGAGGGCGAGGCCCGAGTGGGTTC.

The rearrangement joins TRBV29-1 to TRBJ2-7; 7 bases are a match to TRBD1. CDR1 and CDR2 (germline): SQVTM, ANQGSEA. CDR3 length: 14 residues. Unmatched junction bases numbered 14, after V lost 6 bases and J lost 6 bases. In DNA form, the CDR3 reads TGCAGCGTGGGAAGGCCGACAGGGCAAAGCGAGCAGTACGTC. Encoded protein: CSVGRPTGQSEQYV.

This clonotype was observed once. The chain has TRBV6-2 or TRBV6-3 and TRBJ2-1; D gene unclear. The V gene's germline CDR1 is MNHEY and CDR2 SVGEGT. V lost 5 bases, J lost 4 bases, and 12 bases lay in between. The CDR3 consists of 14 residues. CDR3 amino acids: CASSGWAEYNEQFF. CDR3 DNA sequence: TGTGCCAGCAGTGGCTGGGCGGAGTACAATGAGCAGTTCTTC.

This sequence joins TRBV12-3 or TRBV12-4 and TRBJ2-3, with D tentatively TRBD2 (6 bases). The CDR3 contains 14 residues. V was cut by 5 bases and J by 4 bases, with 13 bases left in between. CDR3 coding DNA: TGTGCCAGCAGTCCGGGAGTTGGCGCAGATACGCAGTATTTT. Its protein product is CASSPGVGADTQYF.

This chain joins TRBV4-3 and TRBJ1-5, with D perhaps TRBD1 (6 bases). Trimming removed 1 base from V and 4 bases from J, with 11 bases in between. CDR3 size: 15 residues. The germline V gene encodes CDR1 LGHNA and CDR2 YSLEER. The CDR3 region has the DNA TGCGCCAGCAGCCAAGCAGGGGATAGGAATCAGCCCCAGCATTTT. Its protein is CASSQAGDRNQPQHF.

This clonotype was picked up a small number of times. Here the CDR3 DNA reads TGTGCCAGCAGTTCAGTATCCTTTAGGGATGAGCAGTTCTTC. Translation gives CASSSVSFRDEQFF. This rearrangement joins TRBV27 to TRBJ2-1; D not certain. With 4 bases removed from V and 8 bases from J, the gap between germline ends came to 15 bases. The germline V gene has CDR1 MNHEY and CDR2 SMNVEV (reference sequence). This CDR3 contains 14 residues.

The chain couples TRBV7-2 to TRBJ2-2; TRBD2 matches 8 bases. Germline values: CDR1 SGHTA, CDR2 FQGNSA. J was trimmed by 1 base and V by 3 bases; bases with no gene match: 4. There are 16 residues in the CDR3. The CDR3 DNA reads TGTGCCAGCAGCTTGTTGACTAGCGAGAACACCGGGGAGCTGTTTTTT. Translation: CASSLLTSENTGELFF.

V is TRBV10-3 and J is TRBJ2-7; 9 bases map to TRBD1. The CDR3 loop spans 13 amino acids. V was pared by 8 bases and J by 4 bases, with 6 bases of the junction left unmatched. The germline V gene has CDR1 ENHRY and CDR2 SYGVKD. CDR3 in amino acids: CAIAPGQGYEQYV. CDR3 DNA sequence: TGTGCCATCGCTCCGGGACAGGGATACGAGCAGTACGTC.

V usage is TRBV6-1 and J usage is TRBJ1-1; 8 bases map to TRBD1. Germline V gene lookup returns CDR1 MNHNS and CDR2 SASEGT. J lost 0 bases, V lost 6 bases, and 3 bases had no gene match. The CDR3 is 14 amino acids. CDR3 amino acids: CASRVDRVNTEAFF. DNA of the CDR3: TGTGCCAGCAGGGTGGACAGGGTGAACACTGAAGCTTTCTTT.

This clonotype has just a few counts. The V call is TRBV11-2, the J call TRBJ2-7, with D unresolved. The CDR3 is 13 amino acids. Germline CDR1 reads SGHAT; CDR2 reads FQNNGV. Trimming took off 4 bases at V and 2 bases at J, with 9 bases between the two ends. CDR3: CASSYLVAYEQYV. The DNA of the CDR3 is TGTGCCAGCAGCTATCTCGTCGCCTACGAGCAGTACGTC.

The chain employs TRBV6-5 and TRBJ2-7, with TRBD1 identical over 7 bases. The CDR3 contains 13 residues. Germline trimming cut 5 bases from V and 12 bases from J; bases unmatched to any gene: 13. Germline assignment: CDR1 MNHEY and CDR2 SVGAGI. The CDR3 DNA reads as TGTGCCAGCAGTCGGGACGAACAGGGGAGTCGGTACTTC. Residues: CASSRDEQGSRYF.

In this sample, this clonotype turned up a few times. The chain carries TRBV10-3 and TRBJ2-1; D tentatively reads TRBD1 or TRBD2 (5 bases each). Germline V gene sequence: CDR1 ENHRY, CDR2 SYGVKD. Trimming shortened V by 6 bases and J by 5 bases, and 11 bases separated the two germline ends. The CDR3 spans 13 residues. The CDR3 nucleotides are TGTGCCATCAGCGGGACGTCTGACAATGAGCAGTTCTTC. This codes for CAISGTSDNEQFF.

This chain links TRBV20-1 with TRBJ2-3, with TRBD2 identical over 8 bases. Germline trimming cut 6 bases from V and 4 bases from J; bases unmatched to any gene: 9. CDR1 and CDR2 (germline): DFQATT, SNEGSKA (reference sequence). The CDR3 has 14 residues. Here the CDR3 reads CSAAKGGRSDTQYF. CDR3 nucleotides: TGCAGTGCCGCCAAGGGCGGGAGGTCAGATACGCAGTATTTT.

This clonotype was counted a few times. The V call is TRBV12-3 or TRBV12-4, the J call TRBJ2-3, with 14 bases identical to TRBD2. Germline trimming cut 5 bases from V and 6 bases from J; bases unmatched to any gene: 4. The CDR3 has 15 residues. The CDR3 spells CASSEGLAGADTQYF. The CDR3, as DNA: TGTGCCAGCAGTGAGGGACTAGCGGGAGCCGATACGCAGTATTTT.

The CDR3 protein is CASSPPAGQLNQPQHF. The CDR3 DNA reads as TGTGCCAGCTCACCACCAGCGGGACAATTAAATCAGCCCCAGCATTTT. The gene calls are TRBV18 and TRBJ1-5; maybe TRBD1 (6 bases). The CDR3 length is 16 residues. Germline CDR1 KGHSH, CDR2 LQKENI. Trimming pared 0 bases from V and 4 bases from J, leaving 13 bases between.